One sample yielded the 9 T cell receptor beta chains listed below, sequenced in a study of CD8 T cells in Susac syndrome. With random hexamers, reverse transcription was performed on 0.5 to 1 ug of RNA. Via MiXCR, TCRdb re-called the immunoSEQ multiplex PCR reads, giving one row per CDR3 protein. This table holds over 95,000 distinct CDR3 sequences, approximately 90% found once. Sequencing was carried out using CD8+ T cells from PBMCs. These receptors were taken from a human donor in good health.

This chain joins TRBV20-1 and TRBJ2-5; 13 bases match TRBD2. Trimming took 4 bases from V and 6 from J; bases not matched to a gene: 11. The CDR3 runs 16 residues. CDR1 DFQATT and CDR2 SNEGSKA come from the germline V gene (reference sequence). The CDR3 DNA reads as TGCAGTGCTACGATGACTAGCGGGGGGTTTCAGCAGACCCAGTACTTC. Translation gives CSATMTSGGFQQTQYF.

CDR3 coding DNA: TGTGCCAGCAGTTACCCTAGCGGGAGGCCCAATGAGCAGTTCTTC. Amino acid sequence: CASSYPSGRPNEQFF. The V call is TRBV6-2 or TRBV6-3, the J call TRBJ2-1, with TRBD2 matching 11 bases. V dropped 2 bases and J dropped 6; count of bases not matched to a gene: 3. Per the germline V gene, CDR1 is MNHEY and CDR2 is SVGEGT. This CDR3 is built from 15 residues.

This clonotype was picked up one time. The rearrangement uses TRBV20-1 and TRBJ2-1, with 12 bases fitting TRBD2. V lost 5 bases, J lost 0 bases, and 11 bases stayed unmatched. CDR3 length equals 18 residues. Germline V CDR1 and CDR2: DFQATT, SNEGSKA (reference sequence). The CDR3 is CSARGGLAGGSSYNEQFF. DNA of the CDR3: TGCAGTGCTCGAGGGGGACTAGCGGGTGGTAGCTCCTACAATGAGCAGTTCTTC.

This rearrangement joins TRBV25-1 to TRBJ2-1; 12 bases are shared with TRBD2. The junction had 7 bases not matched to a gene; V was cut back by 3 bases and J by 7 bases. Germline CDR1 reads MGHDK; CDR2 reads SYGVNS. This CDR3 comprises 16 residues. The CDR3 region is CASSDRLAGGGNEQFF. DNA for the CDR3: TGTGCCAGCAGTGACCGGCTAGCGGGAGGGGGGAATGAGCAGTTCTTC.

The chain has TRBV29-1 and TRBJ1-1; 8 nucleotides align to TRBD1. The length of the CDR3 is 16 residues. The V and J ends lost 4 bases and 0 bases, in that order; junction bases with no gene match: 10. Germline lookup yields CDR1 SQVTM and CDR2 ANQGSEA. The CDR3 sequence: CSVVRADRAMNTEAFF. The CDR3 DNA sequence: TGCAGCGTTGTGCGGGCGGACAGGGCGATGAACACTGAAGCTTTCTTT.

This rearrangement joins TRBV13 to TRBJ1-2, with 9 nucleotides matching TRBD1. From germline, CDR1 is PRHDT and CDR2 FYEKMQ (reference sequence). The CDR3 is made up of 16 amino acids. The trim removed 2 bases at V and 3 bases at J, leaving 7 bases unmatched. The CDR3 spells CASSLPGTGTDYGYTF. DNA for the CDR3: TGTGCCAGCAGCTTACCCGGGACAGGGACCGACTATGGCTACACCTTC.

This chain uses TRBV2 with TRBJ1-4; no clear D. Trimming stripped 6 bases from V and 8 bases from J, with 16 bases between. The CDR3 totals 14 residues. Looked up from germline, CDR1 is SNHLY and CDR2 is FYNNEI. In DNA, the CDR3 is TGTGCCAGCAGCACCTACATGGGAGGGGAAAAACTGTTTTTT. This encodes CASSTYMGGEKLFF. Full variable domain (remainder filled in from reference TRBV2 and TRBJ1-4): EPEVTQTPSHQVTQMGQEVILRCVPISNHLYFYWYRQILGQKVEFLVSFYNNEISEKSEIFDDQFSVERPDGSNFTLKIRSTKLEDSAMYFCASSTYMGGEKLFFGSGTQLSVL.

A single count supports this clonotype. The chain is built from TRBV6-2 or TRBV6-3 and TRBJ1-5, with D possibly TRBD1 on 5 matching bases. The CDR3 sequence is 12 residues long. V lost 11 bases to trimming and J lost 2 bases, with 10 bases between them. Germline assignment: CDR1 MNHEY and CDR2 SVGEGT. The CDR3, as DNA: TGTGCCGGCGGGGGGGGCAATCAGCCCCAGCATTTT. This translates into CAGGGGNQPQHF.

The V gene is TRBV7-6, the J gene TRBJ1-1; D is unresolved. Germline V gene data show CDR1 as SGHVS and CDR2 as FNYEAQ. V was trimmed by 1 base and J by 1 base, leaving 7 bases between them. This CDR3 is built from 14 residues. CDR3 nucleotide sequence: TGTGCCAGCAGCTTAGGCCGGGGGAACACTGAAGCTTTCTTT. It translates to CASSLGRGNTEAFF.